The T cell receptor (beta chain) under discussion was sequenced for a study of blood T cells in healthy people across ages. The length of the CDR3 is 17 residues. The germline gives CDR1 SGDLS, CDR2 YYNGEE. Trimming stripped 4 bases from V and 9 bases from J, with 29 bases between. This clonotype showed up many times. Primers used in a second PCR of about 7 to 12 cycles were a sample-barcoded 5' primer and a J-beta primer mix. MiXCR was run by TCRdb on the 5' RACE reads, yielding one entry per CDR3 protein. The sample includes about 640,000 distinct CDR3 sequences, about 30% seen only once; the top ten take 15% to 19%.

The origin of this receptor is a woman of 80 years or more in good health. The chain carries TRBV9 and TRBJ2-7; D tentatively reads TRBD1 or TRBD2 (5 bases each). What was sequenced was blood. CDR3 sequence (DNA): TGTGCCAGCAGCCCAGGGTTGGGAAGTCAGGGACCTACGAGGCAGTACTTC. Translated: CASSPGLGSQGPTRQYF.